The 30 T cell receptor beta chains listed next were all sequenced from one sample in a study of T cells in Graves' hyperthyroidism and ophthalmopathy. The source material, RNA transcripts, was used to amplify TCR beta CDR3 regions. The HTBI primer set was used in a first-round RT-PCR of the TCR CDR3. In TCRdb, the multiplex PCR reads were re-called with MiXCR into one record per CDR3 protein. The profile shows more than 500,000 distinct CDR3 sequences, over 45% of them singletons. Sequenced sample: peripheral blood or thyroid tissue (not recorded which). Receptors were obtained from an adult woman with Graves' disease, either hyperthyroidism or ophthalmopathy (not recorded which).

The chain carries TRBV7-8 and TRBJ1-1; 7 nucleotides agree with TRBD1. Germline CDR1 SGHVS, CDR2 FQNEAQ. The CDR3 has 18 amino acids. Trimming removed 5 bases from V and 0 bases from J; junction bases left unmatched: 15. As DNA, the CDR3 is TGTGCCAGCAGCCCGATGACAGGGATGGGGGGTATGAACACTGAAGCTTTCTTT. Translation: CASSPMTGMGGMNTEAFF.

This clonotype showed up many times. The chain has TRBV6-6 and TRBJ2-5; TRBD2 aligns across 12 bases. Germline V gene sequence: CDR1 MNHNY, CDR2 SVGAGI (reference sequence). The CDR3 extends over 17 amino acids. J lost 5 bases, V lost 5 bases, and 12 bases had no gene match. In DNA, the CDR3 is TGTGCCAGCAGTACCGGACTAGCGGGGCCGTTGGGGGAGACCCAGTACTTC. Its translation: CASSTGLAGPLGETQYF.

This clonotype was recorded many times. The chain uses TRBV14 and TRBJ1-1, with a weak D call TRBD1 (6 bases). The CDR3 has 16 residues. Germline loops: CDR1 SGHDN, CDR2 FVKESK. Between the trimmed V and J ends, which lost 1 base and 6 bases, there was a span of 18 bases. The CDR3 loop is CASSQALPGALAEAFF. For the CDR3, the DNA is TGTGCCAGCAGCCAAGCACTCCCAGGGGCGTTGGCTGAAGCTTTCTTT. Using reference TRBV14 and TRBJ1-1 for the parts outside the CDR3, the full variable domain is EAGVTQFPSHSVIEKGQTVTLRCDPISGHDNLYWYRRVMGKEIKFLLHFVKESKQDESGMPNNRFLAERTGGTYSTLKVQPAELEDSGVYFCASSQALPGALAEAFFGQGTRLTVV.

The chain carries TRBV6-1 and TRBJ1-3, with D unresolved. In germline, CDR1 is MNHNS, CDR2 SASEGT. V was trimmed by 7 bases and J by 0 bases, leaving 13 bases between them. The CDR3 totals 15 residues. CDR3 DNA: TGTGCCAGCAACCGGGCAGGCGGCTCTGGAAACACCATATATTTT. Its translation: CASNRAGGSGNTIYF.

This chain uses TRBV12-3 or TRBV12-4 with TRBJ1-5; the D is unclear. Between the trimmed V and J ends, which lost 3 bases and 3 bases, there was a span of 12 bases. The CDR3 length is 15 residues. The CDR3 bases are TGTGCCAGCAGTTTGGGAGGGCAGAACAATCAGCCCCAGCATTTT. Its protein is CASSLGGQNNQPQHF.

The V and J genes are TRBV29-1 and TRBJ1-1; D possibly corresponds to TRBD1 (5 bases). This CDR3 region has 12 residues. The V gene lost 3 bases and the J gene lost 6 bases, with 11 bases spanning the gap. Looked up from germline, CDR1 is SQVTM and CDR2 is ANQGSEA. For the CDR3, the DNA is TGCAGCGTTGATGGGGACGGGGCTGAAGCTTTCTTT. Amino acid sequence: CSVDGDGAEAFF.

The V and J genes are TRBV2 and TRBJ1-6; D gene unclear. The CDR3 length is 13 residues. Trimming shortened V by 10 bases and J by 9 bases, and 16 bases separated the two germline ends. Germline V lookup: CDR1 SNHLY, CDR2 FYNNEI. CDR3 residues: CAKAEDVGSPLHF. CDR3 bases: TGTGCCAAGGCAGAGGACGTGGGTTCACCCCTCCACTTT.

The chain joins TRBV15 to TRBJ1-5; D call uncertain. The V gene lost 10 bases and the J gene lost 6 bases, with 19 bases spanning the gap. The CDR3 is made up of 14 amino acids. The germline CDR1 and CDR2 sequences are LNHNV and YYDKDF (reference sequence). The CDR3 is CASSLLRYGQPQHF. The CDR3 nucleotides are TGTGCCAGCAGTTTACTCCGGTACGGTCAGCCCCAGCATTTT.

The J gene is TRBJ2-6, the V gene TRBV2; D remains unclear. The CDR3 is 16 amino acids. Trimming shortened V by 3 bases and J by 4 bases, and 13 bases separated the two germline ends. Per the germline V gene, CDR1 is SNHLY and CDR2 is FYNNEI. As DNA, the CDR3 is TGTGCCAGCAGTGATGGGCTCGGAACCGGGGCCAACGTCCTGACTTTC. Translation gives CASSDGLGTGANVLTF.

This clonotype was observed at least ten times. J is TRBJ2-2 and V is TRBV24-1; D uncertain. The V end was cut by 12 bases, the J end by 7 bases, with 11 bases between. CDR3 length: 11 residues. The germline V gene has CDR1 KGHDR and CDR2 SFDVKD. The DNA of the CDR3 is TGTGCCGCAGGAAAATACGGGGAGCTGTTTTTT. Translating gives CAAGKYGELFF.

This clonotype was observed many times. The chain has TRBV19 and TRBJ2-7, with D perhaps matching TRBD1 (5 bases). The CDR3 spans 15 residues. The V gene lost 1 base and the J gene lost 7 bases, with 17 bases spanning the gap. Germline V lookup: CDR1 LNHDA, CDR2 SQIVND (reference sequence). The chain's CDR3 is CASSIVVGPQGEQYF. The CDR3 DNA is TGTGCCAGTAGTATAGTCGTGGGGCCGCAAGGGGAGCAGTACTTC. The full variable domain, its missing parts supplied by reference TRBV19 and TRBJ2-7, is DGGITQSPKYLFRKEGQNVTLSCEQNLNHDAMYWYRQDPGQGLRLIYYSQIVNDFQKGDIAEGYSVSREKKESFPLTVTSAQKNPTAFYLCASSIVVGPQGEQYFGPGTRLTVT.

In this sample, this clonotype turned up many times. The CDR3 spells CSSHGSSYEQYF. CDR3 in DNA: TGCAGTTCCCATGGGAGCTCCTACGAGCAGTACTTC. The V and J genes are TRBV20-1 and TRBJ2-7; possible D gene TRBD2, 5 bases. Germline V gene sequence: CDR1 DFQATT, CDR2 SNEGSKA (reference sequence). The CDR3 runs 12 residues. Deletions cut 8 bases from V and 0 bases from J, with 11 bases between.

The V and J genes are TRBV7-8 and TRBJ1-2; D gene ambiguous. CDR1 SGHVS and CDR2 FQNEAQ come from the germline V gene. V lost 2 bases, J lost 8 bases, and 18 bases lay in between. There are 15 residues in the CDR3. CDR3 DNA: TGTGCCAGCAGCTTAAGCGCGGGGAGTTTTGAGGGCTACACCTTC. Protein: CASSLSAGSFEGYTF.

This clonotype was recorded at least ten times. This chain links TRBV15 with TRBJ1-4, with D hard to call. Per germline, CDR1 LNHNV and CDR2 YYDKDF (reference sequence). V lost 1 base and J 5 bases, leaving 5 bases between the germline ends. The CDR3 totals 13 residues. CDR3 sequence (DNA): TGTGCCACCAGCAGAGCAGTAAATGAAAAACTGTTTTTT. This translates into CATSRAVNEKLFF.

The V gene is TRBV12-3 or TRBV12-4, the J gene TRBJ2-7; the match to TRBD2 covers 12 bases. CDR3 length equals 14 residues. The V and J ends lost 6 bases and 7 bases, in that order; junction bases with no gene match: 7. CDR3 in amino acids: CASRRTSGVGEQYF. In DNA, the CDR3 is TGTGCCAGCAGGAGGACTAGCGGGGTTGGTGAGCAGTACTTC.

This clonotype was observed at least ten times. CDR3 nucleotide sequence: TGCGCCAGCAGCCGAGGGCCAGCGTACACTGAAGCTTTCTTT. Translation: CASSRGPAYTEAFF. The J gene is TRBJ1-1, the V gene TRBV4-1; D unclear. Per the germline V gene, CDR1 is MGHRA and CDR2 is YSYEKL. The CDR3 covers 14 residues. Deletions cut 4 bases from V and 3 bases from J, with 12 bases between.

The gene calls are TRBV11-2 and TRBJ1-5; D is unclear. Germline V lookup: CDR1 SGHAT, CDR2 FQNNGV. This CDR3 is 16 amino acids long. Between the trimmed V and J ends, which lost 3 bases and 0 bases, there was a span of 12 bases. Here the CDR3 DNA reads TGTGCCAGCAGCTTGAAGGGCTGGGATAGCAATCAGCCCCAGCATTTT. Residues: CASSLKGWDSNQPQHF. The whole variable domain, filled in from reference TRBV11-2 and TRBJ1-5, reads EAGVAQSPRYKIIEKRQSVAFWCNPISGHATLYWYQQILGQGPKLLIQFQNNGVVDDSQLPKDRFSAERLKGVDSTLKIQPAKLEDSAVYLCASSLKGWDSNQPQHFGDGTRLSIL.

The table lists this clonotype with a few counts. This sequence joins TRBV6-6 and TRBJ1-2, with a weak D call TRBD1 (5 bases). This CDR3 region has 10 residues. Trimming cost V 6 bases and J 6 bases, with 5 bases left between them. The germline V gene has CDR1 MNHNY and CDR2 SVGAGI (reference sequence). The chain's CDR3 is CASSRDGYTF. CDR3 DNA: TGTGCCAGCAGCAGGGATGGCTACACCTTC.

The chain uses TRBV20-1 and TRBJ2-2; a weak D match, TRBD2 (5 bases). Germline V gives CDR1 DFQATT, CDR2 SNEGSKA (reference sequence). V lost 1 base and J lost 3, with 9 bases in between. This CDR3 region has 14 residues. This chain's CDR3 is CSARVGSDTGELFF. The CDR3, as DNA: TGCAGTGCTAGAGTGGGGAGTGACACCGGGGAGCTGTTTTTT.

The chain carries TRBV5-1 and TRBJ2-7; a weak D match, TRBD2 (6 bases). This CDR3 region has 16 residues. Germline V gene lookup returns CDR1 SGHRS and CDR2 YFSETQ. Trimming removed 4 bases from V and 4 bases from J, with 21 bases in between. This CDR3 reads CASSPAVGTLAYEQYF. The CDR3 nucleotides are TGCGCCAGCAGCCCGGCGGTTGGGACTCTAGCTTACGAGCAGTACTTC.

This clonotype was observed at least ten times. The chain employs TRBV25-1 and TRBJ2-7, with TRBD1 matching 11 bases. Per germline, CDR1 MGHDK and CDR2 SYGVNS. V shed 6 bases, J shed 3 bases, and the junction held 19 bases outside the gene matches. The CDR3 is made up of 19 amino acids. CDR3 nucleotide sequence: TGTGCCAGCAGCCCCTCTTTAGGACAGGGGGCGAGTAGCAGCTACGAGCAGTACTTC. Translated, it gives CASSPSLGQGASSSYEQYF.

The rearrangement uses TRBV15 and TRBJ2-5; 12 positions match TRBD2. V lost 5 bases to trimming and J lost 7 bases; unmatched junction nucleotides: 11. Germline CDR1 and CDR2: LNHNV and YYDKDF (reference sequence). The CDR3 has 16 amino acids. CDR3 bases: TGTGCCACCAGCTCCTCGCCCTGGACTAGCGGGGCGACCCAGTACTTC. It is translated as CATSSSPWTSGATQYF. Together with reference TRBV15 and TRBJ2-5, the CDR3 gives the full variable domain: DAMVIQNPRYQVTQFGKPVTLSCSQTLNHNVMYWYQQKSSQAPKLLFHYYDKDFNNEADTPDNFQSRRPNTSFCFLDIRSPGLGDTAMYLCATSSSPWTSGATQYFGPGTRLLVL.

This clonotype occurred a few times. This rearrangement joins TRBV4-3 to TRBJ2-7; no clear D. Germline CDR1 reads LGHNA; CDR2 reads YSLEER. The CDR3 length is 13 residues. V lost 0 bases to trimming and J lost 4 bases, with 7 bases between them. CDR3 in DNA: TGCGCCAGCAGCCAAGAAACGGAATACGAGCAGTACTTC. Its protein is CASSQETEYEQYF.

The chain employs TRBV7-2 and TRBJ2-5; TRBD2 agrees at 13 bases. The CDR3 length is 17 residues. The trim removed 2 bases at V and 1 base at J, leaving 4 bases unmatched. Germline CDR1 and CDR2: SGHTA and FQGNSA. The DNA for the CDR3 is TGTGCCAGCAGCTTACCGACTAGCGGGAGGTCCCAAGAGACCCAGTACTTC. Translating it yields CASSLPTSGRSQETQYF.

The chain uses TRBV24-1 and TRBJ1-3; D gene unclear. This CDR3 region has 13 residues. V was clipped by 5 bases and J by 0 bases, with 4 bases between them. Germline loops: CDR1 KGHDR, CDR2 SFDVKD. DNA of the CDR3: TGTGCCACCAGTGGAAGCTCTGGAAACACCATATATTTT. Its translation: CATSGSSGNTIYF.

CDR3 nucleotides: TGCGCCAGCAGCTACGGACAGGGATTCGGCGAGCAGTACTTC. This encodes CASSYGQGFGEQYF. J is TRBJ2-7 and V is TRBV5-1; 8 bases agree with TRBD1. This CDR3 has 14 residues. The V and J ends lost 3 bases and 6 bases, in that order; junction bases with no gene match: 8. Germline V gene lookup returns CDR1 SGHRS and CDR2 YFSETQ.

The rearrangement joins TRBV7-9 to TRBJ2-5; perhaps TRBD2 as D (6 bases). Deletions cut 1 base from V and 4 bases from J, with 13 bases between. The length of the CDR3 is 15 residues. Germline V gene lookup returns CDR1 SEHNR and CDR2 FQNEAQ (reference sequence). The CDR3 here is CASSLEGGDRETQYF. In DNA, the CDR3 is TGTGCCAGCAGCTTAGAGGGAGGAGACCGAGAGACCCAGTACTTC.

This clonotype was observed at least ten times. The chain uses TRBV5-1 and TRBJ2-2; 11 bases agree with TRBD1. CDR1 SGHRS and CDR2 YFSETQ come from the germline V gene. This CDR3 has 16 residues. Trimming took 4 bases from V and 4 from J; bases not matched to a gene: 6. The chain's CDR3 is CASSPSGTGGTGELFF. The DNA for the CDR3 is TGCGCCAGCAGCCCTTCCGGGACAGGGGGCACCGGGGAGCTGTTTTTT.

This clonotype was counted at least ten times. The chain carries TRBV15 and TRBJ2-7; a possible D gene is TRBD1 (6 bases). Germline CDR1 and CDR2: LNHNV and YYDKDF (reference sequence). The CDR3 length is 15 residues. V was pared by 7 bases and J by 2 bases, with 18 bases between. CDR3 in amino acids: CATISFRQAPYEQYF. DNA for the CDR3: TGTGCCACCATCTCGTTTAGACAGGCGCCCTACGAGCAGTACTTC.

The J gene is TRBJ2-7, the V gene TRBV12-3 or TRBV12-4, with D maybe TRBD2 (5 bases). This CDR3 is built from 15 residues. Trimming took 5 bases from V and 2 from J, leaving 16 bases between them. The CDR3 loop reads CASSPMGSWTYEQYF. The CDR3 coding sequence is TGTGCCAGCAGTCCTATGGGGAGTTGGACCTACGAGCAGTACTTC.